This T cell receptor (beta chain) was identified in a study of human versus mouse CDR3 diversity and MHC coevolution. On the study more broadly: Valid reads per sample ranged from about 5.5 x 10^6 to 1.8 x 10^7.

Study observations and caveats: On average, humans showed more CDR3 deletions and insertions than mice.

The length of the CDR3 is 15 residues. CDR1 is MGHDK, CDR2 SYGVNS, per germline. Trimming removed 2 bases from V and 4 bases from J; junction bases left unmatched: 5. As to this clone: The antigen remains unidentified.

Clones were read by immunoSEQ multiplex PCR, and TCRdb kept only the in-frame ones, dropping some. Of tens of thousands of clones listed, over 90% are singletons. The clonotype was recovered from a person between 60 and 69 years old in good health. The sequenced sample consisted of naive CD4+ T cells from blood. The subset here: CD45RO-negative CD62L-positive naive CD4 T cells. V gene TRBV25-1 combines with J gene TRBJ2-7; TRBD1 matches at 10 bases. The CDR3 sequence is CASSEGGQGTYEQYF. The CDR3 nucleotides read TGTGCCAGCAGTGAAGGGGGACAGGGGACGTACGAGCAGTACTTC.